This T cell receptor beta chain emerged from a study of technical replicates of blood from a few donors. Clones were sequenced by immunoSEQ multiplex PCR, and TCRdb holds only the in-frame ones, with some missing. The sample has under 95,000 clones, about 94% seen once. The CDR3 is made up of 16 amino acids. The germline gives CDR1 MDHEN, CDR2 SYDVKM. The junction had 9 bases not matched to a gene; V was cut back by 4 bases and J by 4 bases. J is TRBJ2-3 and V is TRBV28, with 9 bases aligning to TRBD1. Sequenced material: T cells isolated from PBMCs. The source is a human donor in good health. DNA for the CDR3: TGTGCCAGCAGTTCCGGGACAGGGTCTAGTGCAGATACGCAGTATTTT. Amino acid sequence: CASSSGTGSSADTQYF.